This T cell receptor beta chain came from a study of blood T cell repertoires in COVID-19. Trimming shortened V by 3 bases and J by 0 bases, and 3 bases separated the two germline ends. CDR3 length: 13 residues. Germline values: CDR1 KGHSH, CDR2 LQKENI. The data were produced by immunoSEQ multiplex PCR, yet TCRdb's version contains in-frame clones alone and is incomplete. The sample yields more than 250,000 clones, around 88% seen once. The V call is TRBV18, the J call TRBJ1-5; no definite D call. The receptor was isolated from a woman aged 50 to 65 with acute or convalescent COVID-19. The material sequenced was peripheral blood. CDR3 bases: TGTGCCAGCTCACCCGGTAGCAATCAGCCCCAGCATTTT. Translated: CASSPGSNQPQHF.